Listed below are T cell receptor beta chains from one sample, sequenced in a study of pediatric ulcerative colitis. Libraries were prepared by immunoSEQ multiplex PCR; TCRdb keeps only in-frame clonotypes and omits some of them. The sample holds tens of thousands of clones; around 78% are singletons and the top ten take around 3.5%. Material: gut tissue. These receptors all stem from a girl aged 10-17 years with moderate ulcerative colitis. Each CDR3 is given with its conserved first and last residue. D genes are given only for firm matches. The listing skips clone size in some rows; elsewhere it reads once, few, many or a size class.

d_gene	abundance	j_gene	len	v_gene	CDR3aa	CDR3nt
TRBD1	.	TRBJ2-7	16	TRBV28	CASSLPGGQGTYEQYF	TGTGCCAGCAGCCTACCGGGGGGACAGGGGACTTACGAGCAGTACTTC
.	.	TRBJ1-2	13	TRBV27	CASSSTLAGGYTF	TGTGCCAGCAGTTCGACCCTCGCGGGTGGCTACACCTTC
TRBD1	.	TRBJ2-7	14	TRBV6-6	CASSFRDRVKEQYF	TGTGCCAGCAGTTTCCGGGACAGGGTCAAAGAGCAGTACTTC
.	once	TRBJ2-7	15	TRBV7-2	CASSPNGGRSYEQYF	TGTGCCAGCAGCCCGAACGGGGGTCGCTCCTACGAGCAGTACTTC
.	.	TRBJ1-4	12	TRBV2	CASRTGNEKLFF	TGTGCCAGCAGGACCGGTAATGAAAAACTGTTTTTT
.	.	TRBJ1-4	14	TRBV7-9	CASSRWGDWEKLFF	TGTGCCAGCAGCCGCTGGGGAGATTGGGAAAAACTGTTTTTT
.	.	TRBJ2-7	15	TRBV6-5	CASRIQGPGSYEQYF	TGTGCCAGCAGAATACAGGGTCCCGGCTCCTACGAGCAGTACTTC
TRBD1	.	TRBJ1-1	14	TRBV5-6	CASTYRGWHTEAFF	TGTGCCAGCACATACAGGGGTTGGCATACTGAAGCTTTCTTT
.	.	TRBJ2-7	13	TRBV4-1	CASSLTVSYEQYF	TGCGCCAGCAGCCTAACAGTCTCCTACGAGCAGTACTTC
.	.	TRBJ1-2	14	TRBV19	CASSTPGAYYGYTF	TGTGCCAGTAGTACCCCGGGAGCCTACTATGGCTACACCTTC
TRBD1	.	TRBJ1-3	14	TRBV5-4	CASSLQGVGNTIYF	TGTGCCAGCAGCTTACAGGGGGTCGGAAACACCATATATTTT
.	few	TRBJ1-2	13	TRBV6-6	CASSGQTLYGYTF	TGTGCCAGCAGCGGACAAACCCTCTATGGCTACACCTTC
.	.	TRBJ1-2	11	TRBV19	CASSRRAGYTF	TGTGCCAGTAGTAGAAGAGCTGGCTACACCTTC
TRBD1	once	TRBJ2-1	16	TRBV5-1	CASSYAGTGGMDEQFF	TGCGCCAGCAGCTACGCCGGGACAGGGGGTATGGATGAGCAGTTCTTC
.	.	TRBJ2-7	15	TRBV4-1	CASSIISSTSYEQYF	TGCGCCAGCAGCATTATAAGCTCTACTTCTTACGAGCAGTACTTC
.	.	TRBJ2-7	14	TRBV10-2	CASSDARSSYEQYF	TGCGCCAGCAGTGACGCCAGGAGCTCCTACGAGCAGTACTTC
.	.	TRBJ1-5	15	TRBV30	CAWSALASTGQPQHF	TGTGCCTGGAGTGCCCTTGCTTCGACAGGTCAGCCCCAGCATTTT
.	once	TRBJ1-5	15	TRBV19	CASSIVWGSNQPQHF	TGTGCCAGTAGTATAGTTTGGGGAAGCAATCAGCCCCAGCATTTT
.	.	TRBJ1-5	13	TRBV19	CASSITIGQPQHF	TGTGCCAGTAGTATTACGATAGGGCAGCCCCAGCATTTT
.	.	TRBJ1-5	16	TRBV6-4	CASNPRGIRGDQPQHF	TGTGCCAGCAACCCAAGGGGGATCCGAGGGGATCAGCCCCAGCATTTT
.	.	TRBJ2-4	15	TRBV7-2	CASSIDSLAKNIQYF	TGTGCCAGCAGCATAGATAGCCTAGCCAAAAACATTCAGTACTTC
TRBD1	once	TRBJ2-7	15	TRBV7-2	CASSLGGTGGYEQYF	TGTGCCAGCAGCTTAGGCGGGACAGGGGGGTACGAGCAGTACTTC
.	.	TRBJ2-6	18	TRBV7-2	CASSWVFNLREGANVLTF	TGTGCCAGCAGCTGGGTTTTCAACCTCCGCGAAGGGGCCAACGTCCTGACTTTC
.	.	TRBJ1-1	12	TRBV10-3	CAISEGPSRAFF	TGTGCCATCAGTGAGGGGCCTTCGAGAGCTTTCTTT
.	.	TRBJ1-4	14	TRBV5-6	CASRGHSSNEKLFF	TGTGCCAGCAGGGGACACTCCTCTAATGAAAAACTGTTTTTT